The 10 T cell receptor beta chains below come from one sample, sequenced in a study of CD8+ T cells in alopecia areata. RNA was extracted and reverse transcribed into cDNA as the sequencing template. Only in-frame clones appear in the TCRdb table, and some are missing; sequencing was by immunoSEQ multiplex PCR. The data contain roughly 250,000 clones, around three fifths of them singletons. Treatment defined: oral pan-JAK inhibitor, 5-10 mg twice daily. Sequenced here: CD4+ T cells sorted from blood, sampled at week 52, from a patient treated with tofacitinib. Receptors originate from a human donor with alopecia areata.

The chain couples TRBV7-9 to TRBJ2-3, with 7 nucleotides matching TRBD2. The germline V gene encodes CDR1 SEHNR and CDR2 FQNEAQ (reference sequence). The CDR3 is made up of 15 amino acids. With 4 bases clipped from V and 1 base from J, the junction kept 5 bases outside the gene matches. The DNA of the CDR3 is TGTGCCAGCAGCTCCCTGGGAGGGGGCACAGATACGCAGTATTTT. This sequence encodes CASSSLGGGTDTQYF.

The chain carries TRBV5-4 and TRBJ2-1, with D perhaps TRBD2 (7 bases). CDR3 length: 17 residues. V lost 0 bases and J 0 bases, leaving 13 bases between the germline ends. Germline-derived CDR1 and CDR2 are SGHNT and YYREEE (reference sequence). CDR3 amino acids: CASSLGGGLSSYNEQFF. For the CDR3, the DNA is TGTGCCAGCAGCTTGGGCGGGGGCCTAAGCTCCTACAATGAGCAGTTCTTC.

The V gene is TRBV29-1, the J gene TRBJ1-1, with 8 bases that match TRBD1. Germline loops: CDR1 SQVTM, CDR2 ANQGSEA. With V trimmed by 2 bases and J by 4 bases, 6 bases remained unmatched. This CDR3 contains 14 residues. This CDR3 is CSVESTDRGTEAFF. The CDR3 DNA sequence: TGCAGCGTTGAATCGACAGACAGGGGCACTGAAGCTTTCTTT.

As for this clone: The identical CDR3 is also encoded by other nucleotide sequences in the sample. The J gene is TRBJ1-5, the V gene TRBV7-8; D not resolved. V lost 1 base and J lost 4, with 5 bases in between. The CDR3 is made up of 13 amino acids. The V gene's germline CDR1 is SGHVS and CDR2 FQNEAQ. The DNA for the CDR3 is TGTGCCAGCAGCTTAGATCGTAATCAGCCCCAGCATTTT. Translation gives CASSLDRNQPQHF. Based on the CDR3 plus reference TRBV7-8 and TRBJ1-5, the full variable domain is GAGVSQSPRYKVAKRGQDVALRCDPISGHVSLFWYQQALGQGPEFLTYFQNEAQLDKSGLPSDRFFAERPEGSVSTLKIQRTQQEDSAVYLCASSLDRNQPQHFGDGTRLSIL.

The chain joins TRBV5-1 to TRBJ2-7; D not certain. V lost 0 bases and J lost 3, with 13 bases in between. Germline values: CDR1 SGHRS, CDR2 YFSETQ. The CDR3 has 15 amino acids. In DNA, the CDR3 is TGCGCCAGCAGCTTGGCATCTGGATCCTACTACGAGCAGTACTTC. Protein sequence: CASSLASGSYYEQYF.

The gene calls are TRBV4-2 and TRBJ2-5, with 9 bases fitting TRBD1. The germline V gene has CDR1 LGHNA and CDR2 YNFKEQ. J lost 4 bases, V lost 3 bases, and 6 bases had no gene match. This CDR3 is 15 amino acids long. CDR3 bases: TGTGCCAGCAGCCAGGTTACAGGGGGCCCAGAGACCCAGTACTTC. Its protein is CASSQVTGGPETQYF.

The V gene is TRBV30, the J gene TRBJ1-4; D is perhaps TRBD1 (5 bases). Per germline, CDR1 GTSNPN and CDR2 SVGIG (reference sequence). V was cut by 2 bases and J by 3 bases, with 13 bases left in between. The CDR3 loop spans 15 amino acids. This CDR3 is CAWSKGGGANEKLFF. DNA of the CDR3: TGTGCCTGGAGTAAAGGAGGAGGGGCTAATGAAAAACTGTTTTTT.

The chain carries TRBV19 and TRBJ2-4; the D is unclear. There are 16 residues in the CDR3. V dropped 3 bases and J dropped 0 bases, with 12 bases sitting between them. The germline gives CDR1 LNHDA, CDR2 SQIVND (reference sequence). DNA for the CDR3: TGTGCCAGTAGTATCGCAGCCCTAGGAGCCAAAAACATTCAGTACTTC. Translated: CASSIAALGAKNIQYF.

The chain links TRBV30 to TRBJ1-2; no clear D gene. With 2 bases removed from V and 3 bases from J, the gap between germline ends came to 7 bases. The CDR3 contains 12 residues. Looked up from germline, CDR1 is GTSNPN and CDR2 is SVGIG (reference sequence). DNA of the CDR3: TGTGCCTGGAGTCCTCCTCACTATGGCTACACCTTC. Amino acids: CAWSPPHYGYTF.

The count of this clone is one. This chain links TRBV5-1 with TRBJ2-1; maybe TRBD1 (6 bases). CDR1 is SGHRS and CDR2 is YFSETQ in the germline V gene. This CDR3 is built from 16 residues. With 0 bases removed from V and 4 bases from J, the gap between germline ends came to 14 bases. CDR3 region: CASSLGQAWGYNEQFF. The CDR3 nucleotides are TGCGCCAGCAGCTTGGGACAGGCCTGGGGGTACAATGAGCAGTTCTTC.